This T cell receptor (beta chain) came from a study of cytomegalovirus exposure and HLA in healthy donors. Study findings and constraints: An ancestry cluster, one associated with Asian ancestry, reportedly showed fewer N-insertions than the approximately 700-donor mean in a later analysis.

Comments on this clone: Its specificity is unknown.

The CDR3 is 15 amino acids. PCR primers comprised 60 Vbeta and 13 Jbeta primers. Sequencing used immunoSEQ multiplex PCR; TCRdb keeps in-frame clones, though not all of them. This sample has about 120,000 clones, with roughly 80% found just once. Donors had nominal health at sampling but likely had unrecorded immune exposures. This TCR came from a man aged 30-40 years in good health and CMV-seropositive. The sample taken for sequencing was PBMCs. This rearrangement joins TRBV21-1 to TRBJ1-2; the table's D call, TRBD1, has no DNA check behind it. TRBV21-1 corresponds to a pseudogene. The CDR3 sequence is CASSVRQDSSYGYTF. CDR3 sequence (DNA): TGTGCCAGCAGCGTACGACAGGACTCTTCCTATGGCTACACCTTC.